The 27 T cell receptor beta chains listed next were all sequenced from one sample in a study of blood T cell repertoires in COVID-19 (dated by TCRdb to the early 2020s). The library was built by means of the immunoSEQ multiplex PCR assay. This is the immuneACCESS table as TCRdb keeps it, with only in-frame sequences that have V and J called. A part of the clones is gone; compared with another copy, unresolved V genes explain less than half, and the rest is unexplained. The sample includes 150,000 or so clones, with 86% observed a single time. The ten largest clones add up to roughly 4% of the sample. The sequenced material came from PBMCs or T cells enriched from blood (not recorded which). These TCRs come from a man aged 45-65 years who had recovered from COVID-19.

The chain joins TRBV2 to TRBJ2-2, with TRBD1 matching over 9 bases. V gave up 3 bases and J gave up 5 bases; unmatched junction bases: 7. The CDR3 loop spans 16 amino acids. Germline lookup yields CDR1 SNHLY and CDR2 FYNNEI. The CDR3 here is CASSEVQGADTGELFF. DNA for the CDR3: TGTGCCAGCAGTGAGGTACAGGGGGCAGATACCGGGGAGCTGTTTTTT.

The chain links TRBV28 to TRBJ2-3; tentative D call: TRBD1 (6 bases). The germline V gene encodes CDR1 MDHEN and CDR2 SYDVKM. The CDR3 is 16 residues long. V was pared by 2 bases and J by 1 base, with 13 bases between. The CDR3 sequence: CASSLSSGGRTDTQYF. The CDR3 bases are TGTGCCAGCAGTTTAAGTTCTGGGGGCCGCACAGATACGCAGTATTTT.

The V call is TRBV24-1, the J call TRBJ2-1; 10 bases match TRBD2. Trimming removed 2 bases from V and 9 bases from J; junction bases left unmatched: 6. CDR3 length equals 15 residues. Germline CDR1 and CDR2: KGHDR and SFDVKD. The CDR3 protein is CATSDWGTSAGEQFF. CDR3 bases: TGTGCCACCAGTGATTGGGGGACTAGCGCCGGTGAGCAGTTCTTC.

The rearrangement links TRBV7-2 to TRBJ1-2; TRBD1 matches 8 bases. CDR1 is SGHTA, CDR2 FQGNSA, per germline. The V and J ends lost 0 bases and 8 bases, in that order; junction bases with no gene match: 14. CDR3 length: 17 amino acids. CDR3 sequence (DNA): TGTGCCAGCAGCTTAGCGGGTCCAGGACAGGGATCAGGCGGCTACACCTTC. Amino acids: CASSLAGPGQGSGGYTF.

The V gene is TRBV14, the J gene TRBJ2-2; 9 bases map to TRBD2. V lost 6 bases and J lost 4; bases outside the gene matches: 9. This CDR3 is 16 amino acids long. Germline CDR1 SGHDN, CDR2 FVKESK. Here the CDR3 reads CASRRVSGSFTGELFF. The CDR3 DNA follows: TGTGCCAGCAGAAGGGTTAGCGGGAGTTTCACCGGGGAGCTGTTTTTT.

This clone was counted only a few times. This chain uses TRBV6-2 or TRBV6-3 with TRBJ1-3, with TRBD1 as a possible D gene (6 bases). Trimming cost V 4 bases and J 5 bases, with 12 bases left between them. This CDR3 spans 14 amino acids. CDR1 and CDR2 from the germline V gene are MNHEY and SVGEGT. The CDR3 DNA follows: TGTGCCAGCAGTTCCTACGGACAGAGAAACACCATATATTTT. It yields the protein CASSSYGQRNTIYF.

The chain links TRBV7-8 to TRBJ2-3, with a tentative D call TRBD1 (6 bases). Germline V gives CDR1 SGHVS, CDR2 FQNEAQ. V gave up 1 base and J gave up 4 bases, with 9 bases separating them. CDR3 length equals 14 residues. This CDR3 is CASSLGGPPDTQYF. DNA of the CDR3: TGTGCCAGCAGCTTAGGGGGGCCCCCAGATACGCAGTATTTT. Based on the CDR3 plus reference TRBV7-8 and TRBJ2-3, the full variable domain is GAGVSQSPRYKVAKRGQDVALRCDPISGHVSLFWYQQALGQGPEFLTYFQNEAQLDKSGLPSDRFFAERPEGSVSTLKIQRTQQEDSAVYLCASSLGGPPDTQYFGPGTRLTVL.

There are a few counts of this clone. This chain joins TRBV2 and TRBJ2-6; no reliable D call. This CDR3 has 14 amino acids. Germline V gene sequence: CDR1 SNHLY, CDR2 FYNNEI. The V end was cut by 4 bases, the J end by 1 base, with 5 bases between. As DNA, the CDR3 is TGTGCCAGCAGTGTAGAGTCTGGGGCCAACGTCCTGACTTTC. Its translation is CASSVESGANVLTF. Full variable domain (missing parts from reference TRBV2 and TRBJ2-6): EPEVTQTPSHQVTQMGQEVILRCVPISNHLYFYWYRQILGQKVEFLVSFYNNEISEKSEIFDDQFSVERPDGSNFTLKIRSTKLEDSAMYFCASSVESGANVLTFGAGSRLTVL.

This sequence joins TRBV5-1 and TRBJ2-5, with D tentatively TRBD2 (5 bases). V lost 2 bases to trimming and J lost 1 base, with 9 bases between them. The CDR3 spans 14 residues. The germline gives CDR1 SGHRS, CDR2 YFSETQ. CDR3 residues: CASSFQAAQETQYF. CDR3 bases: TGCGCCAGCAGCTTTCAAGCGGCCCAAGAGACCCAGTACTTC.

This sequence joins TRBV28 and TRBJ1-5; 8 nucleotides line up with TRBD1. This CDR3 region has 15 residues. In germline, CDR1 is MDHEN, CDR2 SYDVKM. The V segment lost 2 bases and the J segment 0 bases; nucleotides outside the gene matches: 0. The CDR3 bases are TGTGCCAGCAGTTTAACAGGGGGTAGCAATCAGCCCCAGCATTTT. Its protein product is CASSLTGGSNQPQHF.

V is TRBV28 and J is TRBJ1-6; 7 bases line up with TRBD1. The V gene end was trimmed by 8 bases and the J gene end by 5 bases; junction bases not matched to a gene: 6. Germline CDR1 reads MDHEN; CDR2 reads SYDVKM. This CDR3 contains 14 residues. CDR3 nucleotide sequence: TGTGCCAGCCACCGGGACAGCAATAATTCACCCCTCCACTTT. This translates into CASHRDSNNSPLHF.

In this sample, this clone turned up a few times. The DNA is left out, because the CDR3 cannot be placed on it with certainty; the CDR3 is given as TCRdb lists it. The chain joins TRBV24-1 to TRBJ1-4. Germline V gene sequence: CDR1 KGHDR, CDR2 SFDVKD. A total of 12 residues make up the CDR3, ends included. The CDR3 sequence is CATSDLSWEKGF.

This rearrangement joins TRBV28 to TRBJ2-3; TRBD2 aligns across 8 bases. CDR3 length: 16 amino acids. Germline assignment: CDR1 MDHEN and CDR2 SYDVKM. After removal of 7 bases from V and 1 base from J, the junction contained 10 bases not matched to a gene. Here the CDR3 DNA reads TGTGCCAGCACCTTTCACGGTAGCGGGGGCACAGATACGCAGTATTTT. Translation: CASTFHGSGGTDTQYF. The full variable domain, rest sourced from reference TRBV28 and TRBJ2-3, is DVKVTQSSRYLVKRTGEKVFLECVQDMDHENMFWYRQDPGLGLRLIYFSYDVKMKEKGDIPEGYSVSREKKERFSLILESASTNQTSMYLCASTFHGSGGTDTQYFGPGTRLTVL.

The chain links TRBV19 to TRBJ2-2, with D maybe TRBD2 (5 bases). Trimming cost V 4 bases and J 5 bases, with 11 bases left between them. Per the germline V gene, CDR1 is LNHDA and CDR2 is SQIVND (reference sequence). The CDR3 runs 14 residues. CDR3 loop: CASSTSQRTGELFF. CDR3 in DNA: TGTGCCAGTAGTACCTCACAGCGGACCGGGGAGCTGTTTTTT.

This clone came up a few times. In nucleotides, the CDR3 is TGTGCCAGCTCACCATCGACAGGGGGTGTAACTCAGCCCCAGCATTTT. Translated, it gives CASSPSTGGVTQPQHF. The V gene is TRBV18, the J gene TRBJ1-5, with 9 positions matching TRBD1. Germline V gives CDR1 KGHSH, CDR2 LQKENI. The trim removed 2 bases at V and 6 bases at J, leaving 8 bases unmatched. This CDR3 spans 16 amino acids.

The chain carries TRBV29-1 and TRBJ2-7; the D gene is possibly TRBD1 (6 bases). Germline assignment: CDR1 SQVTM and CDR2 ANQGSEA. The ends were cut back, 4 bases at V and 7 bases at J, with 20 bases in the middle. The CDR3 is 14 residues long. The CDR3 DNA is TGCAGCGTTGTTGGGACATGGGGAGAGGAGGAGCAGTACTTC. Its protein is CSVVGTWGEEEQYF.

CDR3 DNA sequence: TGTGCCAGTAGTGTTCAGGCAGAGAACACTGAAGCTTTCTTT. Its translation is CASSVQAENTEAFF. This rearrangement joins TRBV19 to TRBJ1-1; no definite D call. Looked up from germline, CDR1 is LNHDA and CDR2 is SQIVND (reference sequence). The CDR3 length is 14 residues. V lost 5 bases and J 1 base, leaving 11 bases between the germline ends.

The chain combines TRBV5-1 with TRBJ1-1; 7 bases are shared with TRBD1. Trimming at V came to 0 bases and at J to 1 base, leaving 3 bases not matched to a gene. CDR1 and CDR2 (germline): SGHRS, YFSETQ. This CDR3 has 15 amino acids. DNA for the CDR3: TGCGCCAGCAGCTTGGCCCCAGGGGGGAACACTGAAGCTTTCTTT. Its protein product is CASSLAPGGNTEAFF.

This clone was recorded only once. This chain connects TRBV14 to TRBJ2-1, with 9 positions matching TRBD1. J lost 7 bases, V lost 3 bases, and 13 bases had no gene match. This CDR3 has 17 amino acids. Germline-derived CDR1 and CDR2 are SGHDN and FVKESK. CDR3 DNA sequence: TGTGCCAGCAGCCAGTATTCGGGACAGGGATCTTTAAATGAGCAGTTCTTC. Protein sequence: CASSQYSGQGSLNEQFF.

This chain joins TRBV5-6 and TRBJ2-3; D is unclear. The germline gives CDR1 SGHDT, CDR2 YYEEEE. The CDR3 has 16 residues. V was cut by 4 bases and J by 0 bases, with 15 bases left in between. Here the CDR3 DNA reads TGTGCCAGCAGCCCCATAGTGTCCGGGAGCACAGATACGCAGTATTTT. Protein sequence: CASSPIVSGSTDTQYF.

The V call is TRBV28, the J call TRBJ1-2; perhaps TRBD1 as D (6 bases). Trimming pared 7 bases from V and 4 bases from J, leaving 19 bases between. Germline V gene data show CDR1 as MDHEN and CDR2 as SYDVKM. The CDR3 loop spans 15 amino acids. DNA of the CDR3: TGTGCCAGCATTACTCCGGGACAAGAGTTCTATGGCTACACCTTC. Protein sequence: CASITPGQEFYGYTF.

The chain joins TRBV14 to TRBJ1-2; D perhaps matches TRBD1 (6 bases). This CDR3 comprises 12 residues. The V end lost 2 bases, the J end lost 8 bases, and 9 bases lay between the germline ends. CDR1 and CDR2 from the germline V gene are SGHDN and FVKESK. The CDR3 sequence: CASSQYRDGYTF. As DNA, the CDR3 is TGTGCCAGCAGCCAATACAGGGACGGCTACACCTTC.

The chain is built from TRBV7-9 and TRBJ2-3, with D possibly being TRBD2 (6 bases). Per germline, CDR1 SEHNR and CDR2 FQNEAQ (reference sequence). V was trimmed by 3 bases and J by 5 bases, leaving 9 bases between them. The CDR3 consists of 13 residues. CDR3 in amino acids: CASSFGGRDTQYF. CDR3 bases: TGTGCCAGCAGCTTTGGGGGGAGAGATACGCAGTATTTT.

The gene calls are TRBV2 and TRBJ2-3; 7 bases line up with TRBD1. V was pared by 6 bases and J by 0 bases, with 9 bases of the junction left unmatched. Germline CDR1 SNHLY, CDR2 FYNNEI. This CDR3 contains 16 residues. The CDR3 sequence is CASSAGTVLSTDTQYF. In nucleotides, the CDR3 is TGTGCCAGCAGCGCCGGGACAGTACTAAGCACAGATACGCAGTATTTT.

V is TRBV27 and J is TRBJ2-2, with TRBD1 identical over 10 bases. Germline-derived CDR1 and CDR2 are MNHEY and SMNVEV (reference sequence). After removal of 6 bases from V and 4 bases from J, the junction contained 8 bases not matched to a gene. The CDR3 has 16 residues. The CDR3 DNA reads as TGTGCCAGCAGCAGGGGACAGGGGACGGGCACCGGGGAGCTGTTTTTT. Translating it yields CASSRGQGTGTGELFF.

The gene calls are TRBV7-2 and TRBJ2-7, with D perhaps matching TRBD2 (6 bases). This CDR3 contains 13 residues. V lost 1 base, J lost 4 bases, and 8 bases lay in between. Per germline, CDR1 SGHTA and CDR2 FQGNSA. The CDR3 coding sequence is TGTGCCAGCAGCTTAGGAGCGGGTTACGAGCAGTACTTC. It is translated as CASSLGAGYEQYF.

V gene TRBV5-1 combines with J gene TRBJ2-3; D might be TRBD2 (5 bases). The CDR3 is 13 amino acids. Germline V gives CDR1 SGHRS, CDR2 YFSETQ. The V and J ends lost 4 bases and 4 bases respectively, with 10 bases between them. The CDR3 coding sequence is TGCGCCAGCAGCCCCGGAGGCTCAGATACGCAGTATTTT. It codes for CASSPGGSDTQYF.